This T cell receptor beta chain is drawn from a study of cytomegalovirus exposure and HLA in healthy donors. The PCR employed 60 Vbeta primers together with 13 Jbeta primers. Repertoires were generated with immunoSEQ multiplex PCR, while TCRdb's copy carries only in-frame clones and drops some. The data contain around 100,000 clones, 60% to 80% of them seen just once; the ten biggest clones take up roughly 4%. The germline CDR1 and CDR2 sequences are SQVTM and ANQGSEA. This CDR3 has 17 amino acids. V shed 4 bases and J 4 bases; nucleotides not matched to a gene: 8. General observations from the study: When analyzed later, a missense DCLRE1C variant was found to be linked to TCR beta V- and J-gene trimming.

Worth noting for this clone: The target antigen is unknown.

The chain uses TRBV29-1 and TRBJ2-2; 14 positions match TRBD2. This sequence originates from a man aged 45-60 years in good health and CMV-seropositive. Sequencing was done on a sample of PBMCs. This CDR3 is CSVARLAGGPGTGELFF. CDR3 coding DNA: TGCAGCGTTGCTAGACTAGCGGGAGGGCCGGGCACCGGGGAGCTGTTTTTT.